The rows below give T cell receptor beta chains drawn from one sample of a study of shared clonotypes between healthy human individuals. Sequencing was performed with immunoSEQ multiplex PCR; in TCRdb, only in-frame clones are kept and a portion is missing. Of 1,100,000 or so clones in the sample, approximately 80% are singletons; the top ten hold 0.4% to 0.55%. Material: memory CD4+ T cells from PBMCs. These TCRs come from a man aged 18 to 29 in good health. Some clones in this sample may be carry-over from other donors' samples. Both conserved end residues are part of each CDR3. Fields, in order: J gene, clone size, D gene, V gene, CDR3 DNA, CDR3 protein. The D gene is left open where the match is weak. Where a row states a size, it is once, few, many or the class of an expanded clone; other rows omit it.

TRBJ2-1,few,TRBD2,TRBV6-1,TGTGCCAGCAGTGAAGCCAGGACTAGCGGGAGGGCCCGCAATGAGCAGTTCTTC,CASSEARTSGRARNEQFF
TRBJ2-7,.,TRBD1,TRBV18,TGTGCCAGCTCGCAACAGGGGGAGCAGTACTTC,CASSQQGEQYF
TRBJ1-1,.,TRBD1,TRBV6-5,TGTGCCAGCAGTTACAACCGGGACAGGGCCACTGAAGCTTTCTTT,CASSYNRDRATEAFF
TRBJ1-2,once,TRBD1,TRBV28,TGTGCCAGCAGTCGGATCGACAGGGGTGATGGCTACACCTTC,CASSRIDRGDGYTF
TRBJ2-1,few,.,TRBV6-6,TGTGCCAGCAGTTATTCAGGCTCCTACAATGAGCAGTTCTTC,CASSYSGSYNEQFF
TRBJ2-2,.,TRBD2,TRBV7-3,TGTGCCAGCAGCTTGGGACTAGCGGGCACCGGGGAGCTGTTTTTT,CASSLGLAGTGELFF
TRBJ1-1,.,.,TRBV6-6,TGTGCCAGCGTTGGCAAGGGAGGCACTGAAGCTTTCTTT,CASVGKGGTEAFF
TRBJ1-5,.,TRBD1,TRBV18,TGTGCCAGCTCCCTGGCTGACAGGGGGAATCAGCCCCAGCATTTT,CASSLADRGNQPQHF
TRBJ2-3,.,.,TRBV30,TGTGCCTGCGGAAGGGGCAGAAGCACAGATACGCAGTATTTT,CACGRGRSTDTQYF
TRBJ2-3,.,TRBD2,TRBV6-5,TGTGCCAGCAGTTACACTAGCGGGGCTCCTGGGTATACGCAGTATTTT,CASSYTSGAPGYTQYF
TRBJ1-2,.,.,TRBV5-6,TGTGCCAGCAGCTTGCGGGAATATGGCTACACCTTC,CASSLREYGYTF
TRBJ2-5,.,.,TRBV29-1,TGCAGCGCCGCGGACGGGAAAGAGACCCAGTACTTC,CSAADGKETQYF
TRBJ2-7,.,.,TRBV5-6,TGTGCCAGCAGCTACTACAGGCGACCCTACGAGCAGTACTTC,CASSYYRRPYEQYF
TRBJ2-3,.,.,TRBV19,TGTGCCAGTAGAAAGGGACTCCGGGTGGGAGATACGCAGTATTTT,CASRKGLRVGDTQYF
TRBJ2-5,.,.,TRBV5-1,TGCGCCAGCACCAGACTCGACCAAGAGACCCAGTACTTC,CASTRLDQETQYF
TRBJ1-1,.,.,TRBV30,TGTGCCTGGAGTCTGAATTTGGCGATTAACGCTTTCTTT,CAWSLNLAINAFF
TRBJ2-3,.,.,TRBV15,TGTGCCACCAGCAGTTCCAGATCAGATACGCAGTATTTT,CATSSSRSDTQYF
TRBJ2-3,.,.,TRBV18,TGTGCCAGCTCACCACCAATGGCCGCCGATACGCAGTATTTT,CASSPPMAADTQYF